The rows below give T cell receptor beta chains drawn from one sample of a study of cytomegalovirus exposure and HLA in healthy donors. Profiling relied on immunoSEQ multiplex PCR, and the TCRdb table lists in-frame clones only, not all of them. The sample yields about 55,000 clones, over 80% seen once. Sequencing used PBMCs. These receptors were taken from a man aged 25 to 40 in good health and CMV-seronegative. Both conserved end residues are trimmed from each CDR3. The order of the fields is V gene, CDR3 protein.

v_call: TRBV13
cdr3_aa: ASSLGAGADSGEQY

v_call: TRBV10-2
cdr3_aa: ASSEWRGNTEAF

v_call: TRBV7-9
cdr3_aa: ASSKNRGTNEKLF

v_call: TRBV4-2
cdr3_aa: ASSQVARGMPTDTQY

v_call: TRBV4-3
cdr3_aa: ASSQDFGQGFFEQY

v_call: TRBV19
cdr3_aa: ASSFISTDDSNQPQH

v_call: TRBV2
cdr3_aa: ASSSGEISRLF

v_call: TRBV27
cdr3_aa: ASSFDRATNTGELF

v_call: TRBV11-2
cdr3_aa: ASSLVRGRITYNEQF

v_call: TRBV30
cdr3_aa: AWSNGGVQEAF

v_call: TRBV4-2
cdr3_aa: ASSQSLAGGLLNEQF

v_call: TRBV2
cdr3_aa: ASREDITDTQY

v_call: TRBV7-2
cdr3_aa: ASSGRLAGVGETQY

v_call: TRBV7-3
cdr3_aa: ASSFPLSGGPNEQF

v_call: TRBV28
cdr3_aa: ASSLQQGAIDTQY

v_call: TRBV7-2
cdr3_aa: ASGLRGENWGSDYGYT

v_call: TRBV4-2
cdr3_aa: ASIRLAGKGQPQH

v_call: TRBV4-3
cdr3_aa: ASSQVIGGQQPQH